This TCR beta chain was sequenced in a study of blood T cells in healthy people across ages (dated by TCRdb to the mid-2010s). For the wider study: Template switching captured roughly one uniquely barcoded TCR beta cDNA molecule per two T cells in model experiments. Age-related changes in TCR beta repertoire diversity were measured in the study by deep sequencing normalized with unique cDNA molecular identifiers. Four age groups were formed from the donors: young (average 16 years), middle-aged (more than 35), aged (roughly 59) and long-lived (about 80). To avoid experimental bias, donors of different ages were randomly spread across the sequencing lanes. The study analyzed two additional independent replicas of 1 million unique cDNA reads from the same blood draw for two donors, one aged 18 to 30 and one aged 80 or older.

The approximately 39 donors, aged about 6 to 95 years, were systemically healthy Caucasian individuals from Russia. Around 10 milliliters of peripheral blood were collected from each donor into EDTA-treated Vacutainer tubes. PBMCs were isolated by Ficoll-Paque density-gradient centrifugation, with at least 7 million obtained per sample. Total RNA, at least 5 micrograms per sample, was extracted from PBMCs with Trizol reagent. For every donor, flow cytometry on a PBMC aliquot measured the percentage of naive CD45RAhigh/CD27high T cells. The paper as a whole reports these results and caveats: There was a strong correlation between observed TCR beta diversity and the percentage of naive T cells measured by flow cytometry. Bulk unsorted PBMC profiling prevented conclusive comparison of naive and antigen-experienced compartments. Total diversity estimates from one million sequenced T cells were considered lower bounds and underestimates. The CMV infection status of donors was not known, potentially confounding age-related changes in expanded clonotypes. As age increased, observed TCR beta diversity per million T cells dropped in a roughly linear way, and a significant reduction was already evident by age about 40. Compared with the aged group, more naive CD4+ T cells, fewer expanded clones and increased TCR diversity were shown by the long-lived group, suggesting age selection.

The CDR3 covers 15 residues, taking in both the cysteine and the phenylalanine. CDR3 DNA is the only sequence kept; it has 45 bases, read in frame from the first base. The germline V gene encodes CDR1 MNHEY and CDR2 SVGAGI. The V end gives up 3 bases and the J end 4 bases, leaving 7 bases in the junction not matched to a gene. Comments on this clonotype: This clone's antigen is unknown. One base away there is no much larger clone; base qualities are not given.

The library came from 5' RACE. Sequencing was carried out with an Illumina HiSeq 2500. A second about 7 to 11 cycle PCR used a sample-barcoded 5' primer and a J-beta primer mix. Each TCR beta cDNA molecule received a unique molecular identifier from a template-switch 5' adaptor carrying 12 random nucleotides. Each sample yielded at least 3 million CDR3-containing paired-end reads. First-strand cDNA was synthesized from all RNA with the Mint cDNA synthesis kit, primed by a TRBC-specific oligonucleotide. Following uracil-DNA glycosylase treatment, all cDNA underwent a first 18-cycle PCR with the universal primers M1SS and BC2_uni_R. Turning to the authors' computational methods: For normalization, 1 million high-quality reads were randomly selected from each sample, with every read carrying a distinct molecular identifier. Instead of being binned into consensus sequences, reads that shared molecular identifiers were thrown out. MiTCR, set to a Q25 quality threshold and the strictest error-elimination algorithm, was used for CDR3 identification, clonotype clustering and error correction. A nonparametric unseen species model with Euler transformation was used to estimate lower-bound total TCR beta diversity. In TCRdb, the public reads were trimmed at Q25 with fastp and aligned with MiXCR, with productive beta chains retained. A single entry per CDR3 protein holds the most common genes and DNA from its merged rows. The V and J calls were not made by the authors but by TCRdb's processing. Counted in this sample were approximately 730,000 distinct CDR3 sequences; around half of them appeared once. The ten largest make up approximately 40% of the sample.

The sequenced material came from blood. This TCR was sampled from a man older than 75 in good health. Rearrangement joined TRBV6-5 to TRBJ1-2, and 8 junctional nucleotides match TRBD1. The nucleotide sequence is TGTGCCAGCAGTTATCGGGCAGGGGGCGGCTATGGCTACACCTTC. This yields the protein CASSYRAGGGYGYTF.